The 25 T cell receptor beta chains presented below share a single source sample, sequenced in a study of CD8 T cells in Susac syndrome. Random hexamers were used to reverse transcribe about 0.5 to 1 ug of RNA. In TCRdb, the immunoSEQ multiplex PCR reads were re-called with MiXCR into one record per CDR3 protein. Of hundreds of thousands of distinct CDR3 sequences in the sample, approximately 85% were seen once. The sequenced material came from CD8+ T cells from PBMCs. These receptor sequences come from a human donor with multiple sclerosis.

The J gene is TRBJ1-1, the V gene TRBV12-3 or TRBV12-4; TRBD1 might be the D (5 bases). Trimming shortened V by 1 base and J by 5 bases, and 11 bases separated the two germline ends. This CDR3 comprises 14 residues. The CDR3 DNA reads as TGTGCCAGCAGTTTAGAAAACAGGTATACTGAAGCTTTCTTT. It codes for CASSLENRYTEAFF.

The chain combines TRBV7-9 with TRBJ2-7, with D tentatively TRBD1 (6 bases). Trimming stripped 5 bases from V and 4 bases from J, with 9 bases between. The germline V gene encodes CDR1 SEHNR and CDR2 FQNEAQ (reference sequence). This CDR3 is 12 amino acids long. The CDR3 loop is CASSGTPYEQYF. In nucleotides, the CDR3 is TGTGCCAGCAGCGGGACACCTTACGAGCAGTACTTC.

J is TRBJ2-2 and V is TRBV6-5; 10 bases match TRBD1. Germline V gene lookup returns CDR1 MNHEY and CDR2 SVGAGI. V gave up 0 bases and J gave up 4 bases; unmatched junction bases: 8. CDR3 size: 18 residues. CDR3 region: CASSYSDPGQGTTGELFF. In DNA form, the CDR3 reads TGTGCCAGCAGTTACTCCGACCCGGGACAGGGGACCACCGGGGAGCTGTTTTTT.

This clonotype was counted between two and nine times. The V gene is TRBV4-2, the J gene TRBJ2-7; 9 bases line up with TRBD2. Unmatched junction bases numbered 9, after V lost 0 bases and J lost 6 bases. The length of the CDR3 is 16 residues. Germline V gene lookup returns CDR1 LGHNA and CDR2 YNFKEQ. The CDR3 loop reads CASSQEETSGRLEQYF. The CDR3 DNA reads as TGTGCCAGCAGCCAAGAAGAGACTAGCGGCCGTCTCGAGCAGTACTTC.

The V and J genes are TRBV30 and TRBJ2-7; possible D gene TRBD2, 5 bases. In germline, CDR1 is GTSNPN, CDR2 SVGIG (reference sequence). The CDR3 runs to 13 residues. The V and J ends lost 4 bases and 4 bases respectively, with 14 bases between them. The CDR3 spells CAWINERRYEQYF. In DNA, the CDR3 is TGTGCCTGGATCAACGAGCGGAGATACGAGCAGTACTTC.

V gene TRBV6-1 combines with J gene TRBJ1-3, with a possible D match to TRBD1 (5 bases). CDR3 length equals 16 residues. Germline V CDR1 and CDR2: MNHNS, SASEGT. Trimming took off 7 bases at V and 2 bases at J, with 18 bases between the two ends. CDR3 region: CASNGIGGVTGNTIYF. The CDR3 DNA follows: TGTGCCAGCAATGGAATTGGGGGGGTCACTGGAAACACCATATATTTT.

The sample holds one count of this clonotype. The chain is built from TRBV28 and TRBJ2-7; 10 positions match TRBD2. CDR3 length: 14 residues. Trimming cost V 10 bases and J 2 bases; bases outside gene matches: 8. CDR1 is MDHEN and CDR2 is SYDVKM in the germline V gene. The CDR3 loop reads CAIASGSSAYEQYF. CDR3 nucleotide sequence: TGTGCCATCGCTAGCGGGAGTTCCGCCTACGAGCAGTACTTC. Together with reference TRBV28 and TRBJ2-7, the CDR3 gives the full variable domain: DVKVTQSSRYLVKRTGEKVFLECVQDMDHENMFWYRQDPGLGLRLIYFSYDVKMKEKGDIPEGYSVSREKKERFSLILESASTNQTSMYLCAIASGSSAYEQYFGPGTRLTVT.

The chain recombines TRBV6-1 with TRBJ2-3, with a weak D call TRBD1 (5 bases). Trimming pared 5 bases from V and 4 bases from J, leaving 19 bases between. The CDR3 length is 16 residues. The germline CDR1 and CDR2 sequences are MNHNS and SASEGT. In DNA, the CDR3 is TGTGCCAGCAGTACCGGGCGTAGGGGTCACGCAGATACGCAGTATTTT. Protein sequence: CASSTGRRGHADTQYF.

This clonotype was picked up a small number of times. This sequence joins TRBV7-6 and TRBJ1-1; 8 nucleotides line up with TRBD1. Trimming removed 4 bases from V and 1 base from J; junction bases left unmatched: 5. The V gene's germline CDR1 is SGHVS and CDR2 FNYEAQ. This CDR3 is built from 15 residues. The CDR3 spells CASSSPGGANTEAFF. CDR3 in DNA: TGTGCCAGCAGCTCCCCAGGGGGCGCGAACACTGAAGCTTTCTTT.

V and J are TRBV19 and TRBJ2-1, with 7 bases lining up with TRBD1. V gave up 4 bases and J gave up 3 bases; unmatched junction bases: 3. The CDR3 covers 14 residues. Germline V gene lookup returns CDR1 LNHDA and CDR2 SQIVND (reference sequence). CDR3 DNA sequence: TGTGCCAGTAGTAGGACAGGAAACTACAATGAGCAGTTCTTC. Translation: CASSRTGNYNEQFF.

V is TRBV7-9 and J is TRBJ2-1, with D unclear. Germline V lookup: CDR1 SEHNR, CDR2 FQNEAQ (reference sequence). Trimming removed 3 bases at V and 0 bases at J, with 6 bases between. This CDR3 is built from 14 residues. CDR3 nucleotides: TGTGCCAGCAGCTTCACGAGCTCCTACAATGAGCAGTTCTTC. Translated: CASSFTSSYNEQFF.

The chain recombines TRBV4-1 with TRBJ2-5; 10 nucleotides match TRBD1. This CDR3 has 14 amino acids. Looked up from germline, CDR1 is MGHRA and CDR2 is YSYEKL. Germline trimming cut 3 bases from V and 3 bases from J; bases unmatched to any gene: 1. The CDR3 loop is CASSHGTGEETQYF. CDR3 DNA: TGCGCCAGCAGCCATGGGACAGGGGAAGAGACCCAGTACTTC.

Only one count was recorded for this clonotype. The chain employs TRBV6-6 and TRBJ1-2; TRBD1 aligns across 8 bases. Germline loops: CDR1 MNHNY, CDR2 SVGAGI (reference sequence). This CDR3 is 14 amino acids long. The V and J ends lost 6 bases and 6 bases, in that order; junction bases with no gene match: 9. CDR3: CASRYDPGGNGYTF. The CDR3 DNA reads TGTGCCAGCAGATACGATCCAGGGGGCAATGGCTACACCTTC.

The genes are TRBV7-8 and TRBJ2-1; either TRBD1 or TRBD2 may fit D (5 bases each). This CDR3 is built from 15 residues. The germline CDR1 and CDR2 sequences are SGHVS and FQNEAQ. The V end was cut by 2 bases, the J end by 6 bases, with 14 bases between. CDR3 nucleotides: TGTGCCAGCAGCTTAATGCCCCTGGGGGTCAATGAGCAGTTCTTC. Amino acids: CASSLMPLGVNEQFF.

J is TRBJ2-1 and V is TRBV29-1, with TRBD1 matching over 7 bases. The CDR3 is 11 amino acids. CDR1 is SQVTM, CDR2 ANQGSEA, per germline. Trimming removed 8 bases from V and 15 bases from J; junction bases left unmatched: 13. The CDR3 here is CSPLYEGQMFF. As DNA, the CDR3 is TGCAGCCCCTTATACGAGGGACAGATGTTCTTC.

The chain combines TRBV2 with TRBJ2-3; D unresolved. Germline loops: CDR1 SNHLY, CDR2 FYNNEI. V lost 11 bases and J 1 base, leaving 10 bases between the germline ends. The CDR3 loop spans 12 amino acids. For the CDR3, the DNA is TGTGCCGTCCGTGGCGGCACAGATACGCAGTATTTT. Protein: CAVRGGTDTQYF.

This clonotype was counted only a few times. The chain combines TRBV6-1 with TRBJ2-5; D gene uncertain. V gave up 5 bases and J gave up 1 base, with 8 bases separating them. Germline assignment: CDR1 MNHNS and CDR2 SASEGT. The CDR3 sequence is 13 residues long. CDR3 sequence: CASSFDRQETQYF. CDR3 coding DNA: TGTGCCAGCAGTTTTGACCGCCAAGAGACCCAGTACTTC.

This chain joins TRBV5-4 and TRBJ1-1; D is possibly TRBD1 (5 bases). V was shortened by 2 bases and J by 5 bases, with 10 bases between the two germline ends. CDR1 SGHNT and CDR2 YYREEE come from the germline V gene (reference sequence). The CDR3 contains 13 residues. The DNA for the CDR3 is TGTGCCAGCAGCTTTTTTCGGGGGACTGAAGCTTTCTTT. Residues: CASSFFRGTEAFF.

The rearrangement uses TRBV18 and TRBJ2-7; 14 bases fit TRBD2. Germline V gives CDR1 KGHSH, CDR2 LQKENI. J lost 3 bases, V lost 5 bases, and 6 bases had no gene match. The CDR3 runs to 16 residues. The CDR3 DNA follows: TGTGCCAGCTCAGTGGGACTAGCGGGAGTCGGCTACGAGCAGTACTTC. Translated, it gives CASSVGLAGVGYEQYF. Variable domain in full (rest from reference TRBV18 and TRBJ2-7): NAGVMQNPRHLVRRRGQEARLRCSPMKGHSHVYWYRQLPEEGLKFMVYLQKENIIDESGMPKERFSAEFPKEGPSILRIQQVVRGDSAAYFCASSVGLAGVGYEQYFGPGTRLTVT.

The gene calls are TRBV4-1 and TRBJ2-3, with D uncertain. Between the trimmed V and J ends, which lost 0 bases and 4 bases, there was a span of 11 bases. Germline V gene sequence: CDR1 MGHRA, CDR2 YSYEKL. The CDR3 is 15 amino acids. The chain's CDR3 is CASSQDNLPPDTQYF. The CDR3 nucleotides are TGCGCCAGCAGCCAAGATAATCTCCCCCCAGATACGCAGTATTTT.

This clonotype was found once. The V call is TRBV4-1, the J call TRBJ2-3; D gene uncertain. The V end was cut by 0 bases, the J end by 4 bases, with 14 bases between. The CDR3 has 16 amino acids. Germline CDR1 reads MGHRA; CDR2 reads YSYEKL. CDR3 coding DNA: TGCGCCAGCAGCCAAGATGAGGCGATGGGCGCAGATACGCAGTATTTT. This sequence encodes CASSQDEAMGADTQYF.

The chain uses TRBV6-2 or TRBV6-3 and TRBJ2-1, with TRBD1 as a possible D gene (6 bases). This CDR3 is 16 amino acids long. Trimming took off 2 bases at V and 0 bases at J, with 11 bases between the two ends. The germline gives CDR1 MNHEY, CDR2 SVGEGT. The CDR3 loop reads CASSYGQGSSYNEQFF. The CDR3 coding sequence is TGTGCCAGCAGTTACGGTCAGGGGAGCTCCTACAATGAGCAGTTCTTC.

The DNA of the CDR3 is TGTGCCAGCTCACCAAGCCTTGGGCAGGTGAACACTGAAGCTTTCTTT. Amino acids: CASSPSLGQVNTEAFF. V usage is TRBV18 and J usage is TRBJ1-1; D uncertain. Trimming stripped 2 bases from V and 0 bases from J, with 13 bases between. The CDR3 has 16 residues. CDR1 is KGHSH and CDR2 is LQKENI in the germline V gene.

This chain joins TRBV15 and TRBJ1-1; D call uncertain. In germline, CDR1 is LNHNV, CDR2 YYDKDF (reference sequence). V was pared by 6 bases and J by 1 base, with 12 bases between. The CDR3 has 14 residues. The CDR3 is CATRSTGPNTEAFF. The CDR3 DNA sequence: TGTGCCACCAGGAGCACCGGGCCGAACACTGAAGCTTTCTTT. Full variable domain (remainder filled in from reference TRBV15 and TRBJ1-1): DAMVIQNPRYQVTQFGKPVTLSCSQTLNHNVMYWYQQKSSQAPKLLFHYYDKDFNNEADTPDNFQSRRPNTSFCFLDIRSPGLGDTAMYLCATRSTGPNTEAFFGQGTRLTVV.

The chain links TRBV4-1 to TRBJ2-1; D is uncertain. The V gene's germline CDR1 is MGHRA and CDR2 YSYEKL. The CDR3 covers 14 residues. Trimming removed 1 base at V and 7 bases at J, with 11 bases between. CDR3 protein: CASSQVSELNEQFF. CDR3 DNA sequence: TGCGCCAGCAGCCAAGTCTCCGAGTTGAATGAGCAGTTCTTC.